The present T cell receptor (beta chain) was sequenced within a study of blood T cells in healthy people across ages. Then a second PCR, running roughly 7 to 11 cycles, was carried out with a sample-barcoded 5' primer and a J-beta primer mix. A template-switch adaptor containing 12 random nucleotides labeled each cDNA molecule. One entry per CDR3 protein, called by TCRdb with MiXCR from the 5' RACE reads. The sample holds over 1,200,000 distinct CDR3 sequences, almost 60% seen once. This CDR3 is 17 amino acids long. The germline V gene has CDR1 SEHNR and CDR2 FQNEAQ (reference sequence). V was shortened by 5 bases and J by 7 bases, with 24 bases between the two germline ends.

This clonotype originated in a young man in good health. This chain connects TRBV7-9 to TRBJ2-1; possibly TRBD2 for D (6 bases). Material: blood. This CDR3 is CASSPTPLAIRPNEQFF. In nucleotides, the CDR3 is TGTGCCAGCAGCCCGACCCCCCTAGCGATTAGGCCGAATGAGCAGTTCTTC.